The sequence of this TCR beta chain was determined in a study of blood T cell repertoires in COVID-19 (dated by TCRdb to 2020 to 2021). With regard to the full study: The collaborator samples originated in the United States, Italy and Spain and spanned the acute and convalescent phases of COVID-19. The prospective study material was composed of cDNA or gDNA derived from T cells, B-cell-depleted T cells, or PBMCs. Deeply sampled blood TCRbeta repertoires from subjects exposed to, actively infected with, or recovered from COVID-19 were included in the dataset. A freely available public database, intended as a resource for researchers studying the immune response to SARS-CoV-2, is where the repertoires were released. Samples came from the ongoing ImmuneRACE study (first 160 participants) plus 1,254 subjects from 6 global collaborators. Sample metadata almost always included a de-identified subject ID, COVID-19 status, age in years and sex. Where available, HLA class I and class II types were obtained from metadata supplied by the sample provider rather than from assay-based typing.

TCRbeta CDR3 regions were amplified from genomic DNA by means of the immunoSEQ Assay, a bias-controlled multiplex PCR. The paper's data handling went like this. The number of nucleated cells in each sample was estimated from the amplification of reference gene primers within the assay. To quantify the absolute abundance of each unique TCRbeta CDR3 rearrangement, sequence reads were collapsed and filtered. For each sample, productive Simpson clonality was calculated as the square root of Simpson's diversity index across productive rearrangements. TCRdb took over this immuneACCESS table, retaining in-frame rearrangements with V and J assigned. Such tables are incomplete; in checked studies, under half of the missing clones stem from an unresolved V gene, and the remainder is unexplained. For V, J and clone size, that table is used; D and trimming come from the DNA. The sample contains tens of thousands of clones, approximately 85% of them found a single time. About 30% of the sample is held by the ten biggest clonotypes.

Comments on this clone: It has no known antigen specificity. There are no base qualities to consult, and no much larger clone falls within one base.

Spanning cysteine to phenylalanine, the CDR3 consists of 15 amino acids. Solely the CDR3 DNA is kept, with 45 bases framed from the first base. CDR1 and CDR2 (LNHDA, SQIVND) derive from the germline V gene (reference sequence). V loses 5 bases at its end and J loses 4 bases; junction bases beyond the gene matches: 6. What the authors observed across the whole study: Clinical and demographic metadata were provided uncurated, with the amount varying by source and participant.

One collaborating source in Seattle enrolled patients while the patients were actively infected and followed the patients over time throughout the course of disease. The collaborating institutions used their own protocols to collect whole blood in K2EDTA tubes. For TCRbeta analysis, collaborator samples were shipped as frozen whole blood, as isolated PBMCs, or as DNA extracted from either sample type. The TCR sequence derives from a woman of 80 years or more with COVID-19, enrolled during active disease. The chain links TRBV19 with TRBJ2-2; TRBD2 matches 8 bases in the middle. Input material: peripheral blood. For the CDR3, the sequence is CASSLSGGFTGELFF. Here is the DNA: TGTGCCAGTAGTCTAAGCGGGGGATTCACCGGGGAGCTGTTTTTT.